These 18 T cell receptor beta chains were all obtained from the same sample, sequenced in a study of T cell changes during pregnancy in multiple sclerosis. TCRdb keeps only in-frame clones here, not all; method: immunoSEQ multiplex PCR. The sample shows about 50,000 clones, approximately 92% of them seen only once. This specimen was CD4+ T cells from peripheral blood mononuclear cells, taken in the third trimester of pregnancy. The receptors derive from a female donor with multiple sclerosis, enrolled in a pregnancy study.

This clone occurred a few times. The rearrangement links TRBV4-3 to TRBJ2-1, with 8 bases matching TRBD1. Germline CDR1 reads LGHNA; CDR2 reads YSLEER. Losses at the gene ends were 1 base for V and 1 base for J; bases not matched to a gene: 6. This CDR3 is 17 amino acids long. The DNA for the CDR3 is TGCGCCAGCAGCCAAGGGACAGGGTTGGGGTCCTACAATGAGCAGTTCTTC. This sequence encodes CASSQGTGLGSYNEQFF.

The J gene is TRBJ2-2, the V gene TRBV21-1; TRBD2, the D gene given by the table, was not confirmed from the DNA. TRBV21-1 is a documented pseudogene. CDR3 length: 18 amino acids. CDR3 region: CASRTRGGGGSIAGELFF. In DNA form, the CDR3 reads TGTGCCAGCAGGACCCGCGGCGGGGGAGGGAGTATTGCCGGGGAGCTGTTTTTT.

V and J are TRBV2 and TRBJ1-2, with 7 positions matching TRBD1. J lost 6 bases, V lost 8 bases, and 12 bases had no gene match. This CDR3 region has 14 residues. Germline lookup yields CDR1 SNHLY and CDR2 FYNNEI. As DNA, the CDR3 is TGTGCCAGCCTTCCGGACAGGAATATGGATGGCTACACCTTC. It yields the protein CASLPDRNMDGYTF.

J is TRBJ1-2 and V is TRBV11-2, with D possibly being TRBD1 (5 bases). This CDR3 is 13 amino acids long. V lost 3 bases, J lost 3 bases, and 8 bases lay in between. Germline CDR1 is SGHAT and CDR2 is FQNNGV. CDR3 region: CASSLGLYYGYTF. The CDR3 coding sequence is TGTGCCAGCAGCTTGGGGCTATACTATGGCTACACCTTC.

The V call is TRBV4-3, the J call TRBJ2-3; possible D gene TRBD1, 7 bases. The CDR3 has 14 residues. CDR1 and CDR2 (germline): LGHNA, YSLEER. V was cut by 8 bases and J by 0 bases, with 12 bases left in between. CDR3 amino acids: CASGQGGSTDTQYF. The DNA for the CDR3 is TGCGCCAGCGGGCAGGGGGGAAGCACAGATACGCAGTATTTT.

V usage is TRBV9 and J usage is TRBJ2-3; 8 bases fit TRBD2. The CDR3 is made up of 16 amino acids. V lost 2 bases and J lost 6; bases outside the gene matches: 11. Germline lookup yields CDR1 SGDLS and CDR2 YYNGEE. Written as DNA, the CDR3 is TGTGCCAGCAGCGTCTCCGGGGGGGCCGGATCTGATACGCAGTATTTT. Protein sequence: CASSVSGGAGSDTQYF. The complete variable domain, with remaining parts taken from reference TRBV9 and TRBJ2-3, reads DSGVTQTPKHLITATGQRVTLRCSPRSGDLSVYWYQQSLDQGLQFLIQYYNGEERAKGNILERFSAQQFPDLHSELNLSSLELGDSALYFCASSVSGGAGSDTQYFGPGTRLTVL.

This CDR3 is CASSLGQMNTEAFF. The CDR3 nucleotides read TGTGCCAGCAGCCTAGGACAGATGAACACTGAAGCTTTCTTT. The chain combines TRBV5-4 with TRBJ1-1; weak D call: TRBD1 (6 bases). Looked up from germline, CDR1 is SGHNT and CDR2 is YYREEE (reference sequence). Trimming took 4 bases from V and 0 from J, leaving 10 bases between them. The CDR3 spans 14 residues.

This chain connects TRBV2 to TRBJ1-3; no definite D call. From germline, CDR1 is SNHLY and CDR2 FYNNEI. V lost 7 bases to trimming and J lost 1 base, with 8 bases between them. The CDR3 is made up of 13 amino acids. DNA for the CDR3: TGTGCCAGCATCGGGGAGTCTGGAAACACCATATATTTT. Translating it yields CASIGESGNTIYF.

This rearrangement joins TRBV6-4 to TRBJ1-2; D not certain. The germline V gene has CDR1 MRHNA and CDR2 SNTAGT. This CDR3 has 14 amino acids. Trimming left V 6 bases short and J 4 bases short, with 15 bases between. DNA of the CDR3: TGTGCCAGCAGCCCGGGGAGGTGGGGCTATGGCTACACCTTC. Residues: CASSPGRWGYGYTF.

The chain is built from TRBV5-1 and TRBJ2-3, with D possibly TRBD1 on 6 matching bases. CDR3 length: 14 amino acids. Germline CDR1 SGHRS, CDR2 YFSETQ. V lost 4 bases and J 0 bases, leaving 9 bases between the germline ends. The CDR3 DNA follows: TGCGCCAGCAGCGCAGGGGTGAGCACAGATACGCAGTATTTT. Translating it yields CASSAGVSTDTQYF. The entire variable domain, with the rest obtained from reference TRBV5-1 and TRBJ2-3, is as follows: KAGVTQTPRYLIKTRGQQVTLSCSPISGHRSVSWYQQTPGQGLQFLFEYFSETQRNKGNFPGRFSGRQFSNSRSEMNVSTLELGDSALYLCASSAGVSTDTQYFGPGTRLTVL.

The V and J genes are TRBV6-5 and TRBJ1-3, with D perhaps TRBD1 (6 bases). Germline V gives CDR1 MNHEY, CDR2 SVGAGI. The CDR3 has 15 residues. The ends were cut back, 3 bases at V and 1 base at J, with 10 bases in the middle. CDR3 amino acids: CASSYNRDSGNTIYF. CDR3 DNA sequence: TGTGCCAGCAGTTATAACAGGGATTCTGGAAACACCATATATTTT.

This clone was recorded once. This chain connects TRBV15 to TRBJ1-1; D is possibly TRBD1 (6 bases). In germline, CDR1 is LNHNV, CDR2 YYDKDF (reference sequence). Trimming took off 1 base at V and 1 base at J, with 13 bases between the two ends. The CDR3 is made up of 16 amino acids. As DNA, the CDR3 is TGTGCCACCAGCAGAGGCGGGGGGGCGACGAACACTGAAGCTTTCTTT. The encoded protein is CATSRGGGATNTEAFF.

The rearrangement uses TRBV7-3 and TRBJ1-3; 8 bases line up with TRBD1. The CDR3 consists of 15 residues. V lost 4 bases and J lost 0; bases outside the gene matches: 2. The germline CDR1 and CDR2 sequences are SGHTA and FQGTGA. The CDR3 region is CASSSTGGSGNTIYF. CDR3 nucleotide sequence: TGTGCCAGCAGCTCCACAGGGGGCTCTGGAAACACCATATATTTT. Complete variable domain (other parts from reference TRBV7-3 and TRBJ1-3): GAGVSQTPSNKVTEKGKYVELRCDPISGHTALYWYRQSLGQGPEFLIYFQGTGAADDSGLPNDRFFAVRPEGSVSTLKIQRTERGDSAVYLCASSSTGGSGNTIYFGEGSWLTVV.

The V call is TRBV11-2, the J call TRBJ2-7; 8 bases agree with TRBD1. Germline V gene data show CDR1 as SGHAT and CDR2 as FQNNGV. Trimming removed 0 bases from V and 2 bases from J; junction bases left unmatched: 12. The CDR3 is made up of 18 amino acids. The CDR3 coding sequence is TGTGCCAGCAGCTTAGAGAGCCCCTTCGGGACAGGTACCTACGAGCAGTACTTC. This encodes CASSLESPFGTGTYEQYF.

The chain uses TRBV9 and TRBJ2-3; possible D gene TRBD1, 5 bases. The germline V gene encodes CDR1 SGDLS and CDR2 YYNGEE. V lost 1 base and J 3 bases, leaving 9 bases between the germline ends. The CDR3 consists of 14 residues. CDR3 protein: CASSVQGRTDTQYF. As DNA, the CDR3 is TGTGCCAGCAGCGTACAGGGAAGGACAGATACGCAGTATTTT.

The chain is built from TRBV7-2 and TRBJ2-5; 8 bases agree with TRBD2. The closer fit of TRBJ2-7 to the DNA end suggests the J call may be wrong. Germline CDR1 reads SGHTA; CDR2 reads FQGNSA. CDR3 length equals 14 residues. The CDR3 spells CASRGGGFTYEQYF. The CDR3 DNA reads TGTGCCAGCAGGGGCGGGGGGTTTACGTACGAGCAGTACTTC.

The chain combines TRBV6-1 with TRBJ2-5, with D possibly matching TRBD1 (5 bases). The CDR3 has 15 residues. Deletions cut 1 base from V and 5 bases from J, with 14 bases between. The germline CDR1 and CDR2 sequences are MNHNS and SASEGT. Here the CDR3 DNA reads TGTGCCAGCAGTGAAGGGCCCAGGGCTGGTGAGACCCAGTACTTC. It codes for CASSEGPRAGETQYF.

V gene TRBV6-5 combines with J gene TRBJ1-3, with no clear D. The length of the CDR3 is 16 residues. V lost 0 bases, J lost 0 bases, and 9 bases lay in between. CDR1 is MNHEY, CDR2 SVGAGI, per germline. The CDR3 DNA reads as TGTGCCAGCAGTTACTCGCAGGTCGGCTCTGGAAACACCATATATTTT. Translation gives CASSYSQVGSGNTIYF.